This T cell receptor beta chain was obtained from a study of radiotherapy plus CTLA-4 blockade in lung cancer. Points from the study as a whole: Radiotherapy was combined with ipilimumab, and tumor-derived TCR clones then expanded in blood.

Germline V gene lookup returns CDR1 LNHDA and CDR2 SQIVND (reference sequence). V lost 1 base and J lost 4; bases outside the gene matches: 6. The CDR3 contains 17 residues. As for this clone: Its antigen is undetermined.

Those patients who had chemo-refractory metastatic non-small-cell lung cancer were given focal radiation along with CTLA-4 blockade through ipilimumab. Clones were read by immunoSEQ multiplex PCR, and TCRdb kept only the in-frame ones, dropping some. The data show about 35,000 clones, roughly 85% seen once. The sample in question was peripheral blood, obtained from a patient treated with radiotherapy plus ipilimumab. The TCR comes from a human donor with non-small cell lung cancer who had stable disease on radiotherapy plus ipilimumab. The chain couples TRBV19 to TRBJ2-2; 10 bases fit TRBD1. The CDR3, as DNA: TGTGCCAGTAGTATAGGTTGGACAGGGGGGGCCACCGGGGAGCTGTTTTTT. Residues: CASSIGWTGGATGELFF.